Below, 31 T cell receptor beta chains from the same sample are listed, as sequenced in a study of human T cells and chemical hapten exposure (dated by TCRdb to the early 2020s). Libraries were prepared through RACE. Sequencing took place on a NextSeq 500. TCRdb passed the public sequencing reads through fastp at Q25 and MiXCR, retaining productive beta sequences. Entries are consolidated by CDR3 protein sequence, retaining the most common genes and DNA. The sample data list some 45,000 distinct CDR3 sequences, and approximately 9% of these were observed just once. Over 12% of the sample is in the top ten clones. The sample's time point label, decoded: patch test 2, 6 weeks after DPC sensitization. The sample's treatment or condition label is to be understood as: therapeutic diphenylcyclopropenone sensitization with weekly scalp DPC. Sequencing was performed on whole blood, taken in connection with sensitization to the hapten diphenylcyclopropenone (DPC). Receptor source: a woman between 40 and 55 years old with alopecia areata. Some clones in this sample may be carry-over from other donors' samples.

This clonotype was counted ten times or more. CDR3 bases: TGCAGCGTTGATTCTTCAGGGACTCGCGAGCAGTACTTC. Its protein is CSVDSSGTREQYF. The rearrangement links TRBV29-1 to TRBJ2-7; possible D gene TRBD2, 6 bases. The V gene lost 3 bases and the J gene lost 6 bases, with 15 bases spanning the gap. The CDR3 length is 13 residues. CDR1 and CDR2 from the germline V gene are SQVTM and ANQGSEA.

This clonotype showed up many times. This chain links TRBV3-1 with TRBJ2-3; D unresolved. The V and J ends lost 3 bases and 6 bases respectively, with 4 bases between them. CDR3 length: 11 amino acids. CDR1 is LGHDT, CDR2 YNNKEL, per germline (reference sequence). The CDR3 loop reads CASSHKDTQYF. The CDR3, as DNA: TGTGCCAGCAGCCACAAGGATACGCAGTATTTT.

Of note for this clonotype: A much larger clone lies one base from this, so it may be a read error. This chain joins TRBV9 and TRBJ2-5; D unclear. The CDR3 consists of 13 residues. Germline lookup yields CDR1 SGDLS and CDR2 YYNGEE. The DNA of the CDR3 is TGTGCCAGCGGCGTAGCTGGACGGGAGACCCAGTACTTC. Amino acid sequence: CASGVAGRETQYF.

This clonotype was recorded many times. The chain recombines TRBV18 with TRBJ2-1; D may be TRBD1 (6 bases). CDR1 KGHSH and CDR2 LQKENI come from the germline V gene. The CDR3 is made up of 14 amino acids. V was pared by 0 bases and J by 10 bases, with 13 bases between. As DNA, the CDR3 is TGTGCCAGCTCACCACCGGCAGGGGTCAAAGAGCAGTTCTTC. Protein product: CASSPPAGVKEQFF. Variable domain in full (rest from reference TRBV18 and TRBJ2-1): NAGVMQNPRHLVRRRGQEARLRCSPMKGHSHVYWYRQLPEEGLKFMVYLQKENIIDESGMPKERFSAEFPKEGPSILRIQQVVRGDSAAYFCASSPPAGVKEQFFGPGTRLTVL.

This clonotype was seen at least ten times. This chain uses TRBV6-4 with TRBJ2-3; D possibly uses TRBD1 or TRBD2 (6 bases each). Looked up from germline, CDR1 is MRHNA and CDR2 is SNTAGT. This CDR3 region has 14 residues. V was pared by 3 bases and J by 7 bases, with 14 bases between. This CDR3 is CASSEKGEAHTQYF. For the CDR3, the DNA is TGTGCCAGCAGTGAGAAGGGGGAGGCTCATACGCAGTATTTT.

This clonotype has only a few counts. The V call is TRBV20-1, the J call TRBJ2-1; TRBD2 matches at 8 bases. The CDR3 covers 14 residues. Losses at the gene ends were 6 bases for V and 8 bases for J; bases not matched to a gene: 12. CDR1 and CDR2 (germline): DFQATT, SNEGSKA (reference sequence). The CDR3 is CSARNPGGLYEQFF. CDR3 nucleotide sequence: TGCAGTGCCCGCAATCCGGGGGGGCTTTATGAGCAGTTCTTC.

This sequence joins TRBV6-5 and TRBJ1-1, with 7 bases fitting TRBD1. The germline V gene encodes CDR1 MNHEY and CDR2 SVGAGI. The CDR3 loop spans 15 amino acids. With 0 bases clipped from V and 3 bases from J, the junction kept 4 bases outside the gene matches. CDR3 in amino acids: CASSYSNRGYTEAFF. CDR3 nucleotide sequence: TGTGCCAGCAGTTACTCTAACAGGGGATACACTGAAGCTTTCTTT.

This rearrangement joins TRBV5-1 to TRBJ2-3, with D unclear. CDR1 SGHRS and CDR2 YFSETQ come from the germline V gene. This CDR3 has 11 residues. Trimming removed 2 bases at V and 6 bases at J, with 4 bases between. The CDR3, as DNA: TGCGCCAGCAGCTTAGCGGATACGCAGTATTTT. It is translated as CASSLADTQYF.

This clonotype has a count of ten or more. For the CDR3, the DNA is TGTGCCAGCTCACCTCGACTAGCGAACCAAGAGACCCAGTACTTC. Protein: CASSPRLANQETQYF. The chain is built from TRBV18 and TRBJ2-5; 8 positions agree with TRBD2. Germline CDR1 reads KGHSH; CDR2 reads LQKENI. With 3 bases clipped from V and 0 bases from J, the junction kept 3 bases outside the gene matches. This CDR3 is built from 15 residues. Based on the CDR3 plus reference TRBV18 and TRBJ2-5, the full variable domain is NAGVMQNPRHLVRRRGQEARLRCSPMKGHSHVYWYRQLPEEGLKFMVYLQKENIIDESGMPKERFSAEFPKEGPSILRIQQVVRGDSAAYFCASSPRLANQETQYFGPGTRLLVL.

The table lists this clonotype with many counts. The CDR3 nucleotides read TGTGCCTGGAGAAACAGTTTCCTCTCCTATAATTCACCCCTCCACTTT. Translation gives CAWRNSFLSYNSPLHF. This sequence joins TRBV30 and TRBJ1-6; unclear D gene. Trimming took off 3 bases at V and 0 bases at J, with 12 bases between the two ends. CDR1 GTSNPN and CDR2 SVGIG come from the germline V gene (reference sequence). The CDR3 is made up of 16 amino acids.

This clonotype was seen many times. This chain connects TRBV23-1 to TRBJ2-3; a weak D match, TRBD1 (6 bases). TRBV23-1 is placed among ORFs of uncertain function. This CDR3 has 16 residues. V lost 2 bases to trimming and J lost 10 bases, with 22 bases between them. In DNA, the CDR3 is TGCGCCAGCAGTCAAGAGAGGCGTGGGGGACAAGGGGCGCAGTATTTT. As protein: CASSQERRGGQGAQYF.

This clonotype was detected many times. This rearrangement joins TRBV7-8 to TRBJ2-5; 7 bases align to TRBD1. The V gene's germline CDR1 is SGHVS and CDR2 FQNEAQ. V shed 5 bases, J shed 3 bases, and the junction held 3 bases outside the gene matches. The CDR3 runs to 13 residues. The CDR3 loop is CASSPGQEETQYF. The CDR3 region has the DNA TGTGCCAGCAGCCCCGGACAGGAAGAGACCCAGTACTTC. Full variable domain (rest looked up from reference TRBV7-8 and TRBJ2-5): GAGVSQSPRYKVAKRGQDVALRCDPISGHVSLFWYQQALGQGPEFLTYFQNEAQLDKSGLPSDRFFAERPEGSVSTLKIQRTQQEDSAVYLCASSPGQEETQYFGPGTRLLVL.

Ten or more counts support this clonotype. This chain uses TRBV6-5 with TRBJ2-6; possibly TRBD2 for D (6 bases). CDR1 is MNHEY and CDR2 is SVGAGI in the germline V gene. Trimming stripped 6 bases from V and 2 bases from J, with 11 bases between. The CDR3 loop spans 15 amino acids. The CDR3: CASSAGTTGANVLTF. Written as DNA, the CDR3 is TGTGCCAGCAGCGCGGGGACCACTGGGGCCAACGTCCTGACTTTC.

This clonotype was detected ten times or more. The chain joins TRBV20-1 to TRBJ2-5, with D hard to call. The CDR3 sequence is 14 residues long. Germline V gene lookup returns CDR1 DFQATT and CDR2 SNEGSKA (reference sequence). Trimming took off 5 bases at V and 2 bases at J, with 15 bases between the two ends. This chain's CDR3 is CSARYKSTQETQYF. In nucleotides, the CDR3 is TGCAGTGCTCGATACAAATCTACGCAAGAGACCCAGTACTTC.

The table lists this clonotype with many counts. V is TRBV12-3 or TRBV12-4 and J is TRBJ1-6; 8 bases match TRBD1. Trimming cost V 7 bases and J 7 bases; bases outside gene matches: 9. The CDR3 contains 15 residues. The DNA for the CDR3 is TGTGCCAGCACCTTGCGGGGACAGGCGAATTCACCCCTCCACTTT. Protein sequence: CASTLRGQANSPLHF.

This clonotype was counted ten times or more. This chain connects TRBV20-1 to TRBJ2-6; no clear D gene. The CDR3 consists of 14 residues. V was cut by 3 bases and J by 0 bases, with 6 bases left in between. From germline, CDR1 is DFQATT and CDR2 SNEGSKA (reference sequence). The CDR3 loop is CSASMRSGANVLTF. Here the CDR3 DNA reads TGCAGTGCTAGCATGCGCTCTGGGGCCAACGTCCTGACTTTC.

This clonotype was counted a few times. The chain couples TRBV10-3 to TRBJ1-1; D remains unclear. Trimming cost V 4 bases and J 1 base, with 7 bases left between them. The germline CDR1 and CDR2 sequences are ENHRY and SYGVKD. The CDR3 length is 13 residues. The CDR3 nucleotides read TGTGCCATCAGTGGGAGCGGGAACACTGAAGCTTTCTTT. Its translation: CAISGSGNTEAFF.

The chain carries TRBV6-5 and TRBJ2-7, with TRBD1 matching 8 bases. The junction had 3 bases not matched to a gene; V was cut back by 0 bases and J by 5 bases. This CDR3 is 14 amino acids long. Germline V gene lookup returns CDR1 MNHEY and CDR2 SVGAGI. DNA for the CDR3: TGTGCCAGCAGTTACTCGTCGGACAGGGACGAGCAGTACTTC. Its translation: CASSYSSDRDEQYF.

In DNA, the CDR3 is TGTGCCAGCTCACCACAACAGGGGAATGAAAAACTGTTTTTT. Its protein product is CASSPQQGNEKLFF. The rearrangement links TRBV18 to TRBJ1-4, with 7 positions matching TRBD1. V trimming: 1 base; J trimming: 5 bases; junction bases outside the gene matches: 1. This CDR3 contains 14 residues. Germline loops: CDR1 KGHSH, CDR2 LQKENI.

At least ten counts were recorded for this clonotype. The chain joins TRBV7-2 to TRBJ2-3; the match to TRBD1 covers 8 bases. The length of the CDR3 is 13 residues. With V trimmed by 4 bases and J by 8 bases, 5 bases remained unmatched. Germline V gene lookup returns CDR1 SGHTA and CDR2 FQGNSA. The CDR3 is CASSSLDRGTQYF. The CDR3 DNA is TGTGCCAGCAGCTCTCTCGACAGGGGTACGCAGTATTTT.

This clonotype was seen many times. The chain recombines TRBV5-1 with TRBJ2-4; TRBD2 aligns across 13 bases. J lost 9 bases, V lost 4 bases, and 10 bases had no gene match. CDR1 and CDR2 from the germline V gene are SGHRS and YFSETQ. This CDR3 comprises 16 residues. CDR3 amino acids: CASSGTGGLAGSIQYF. CDR3 in DNA: TGCGCCAGCAGCGGGACAGGGGGACTAGCGGGGTCCATTCAGTACTTC.

This clonotype has at least ten counts. The J gene is TRBJ1-1, the V gene TRBV18, with 8 bases identical to TRBD1. V was clipped by 3 bases and J by 1 base; unmatched bases: 7. CDR3 size: 16 residues. Germline CDR1 reads KGHSH; CDR2 reads LQKENI. The CDR3 DNA is TGTGCCAGCTCACCGACGGACAGGGTTTCGAACACTGAAGCTTTCTTT. Translation: CASSPTDRVSNTEAFF.

Only a few counts were recorded for this clonotype. The genes are TRBV7-6 and TRBJ1-2; 7 bases align to TRBD1. Germline lookup yields CDR1 SGHVS and CDR2 FNYEAQ. This CDR3 contains 14 residues. V was clipped by 5 bases and J by 8 bases; unmatched bases: 11. DNA of the CDR3: TGTGCCAGCAGCCCGCGACAGGGATCCAGGGGCTACACCTTC. Translating gives CASSPRQGSRGYTF. The full variable domain, its missing parts supplied by reference TRBV7-6 and TRBJ1-2, is GAGVSQSPRYKVTKRGQDVALRCDPISGHVSLYWYRQALGQGPEFLTYFNYEAQQDKSGLPNDRFSAERPEGSISTLTIQRTEQRDSAMYRCASSPRQGSRGYTFGSGTRLTVV.

This clonotype was seen many times. The chain carries TRBV19 and TRBJ2-3; no definite D call. This CDR3 is 15 amino acids long. Trimming left V 1 base short and J 2 bases short, with 10 bases between. Germline values: CDR1 LNHDA, CDR2 SQIVND (reference sequence). The DNA for the CDR3 is TGTGCCAGTAGTATAGCCCGAGTGCTCACAGATACGCAGTATTTT. It is translated as CASSIARVLTDTQYF.

The chain couples TRBV7-6 to TRBJ2-7; D possibly matches TRBD1 or TRBD2 (5 bases each). Per the germline V gene, CDR1 is SGHVS and CDR2 is FNYEAQ. The CDR3 is 13 amino acids. Trimming stripped 6 bases from V and 3 bases from J, with 12 bases between. The CDR3 loop is CASSKGPNYEQYF. The CDR3, as DNA: TGTGCCAGCAGTAAGGGACCGAACTACGAGCAGTACTTC.

This clonotype was counted at least ten times. The rearrangement joins TRBV7-3 to TRBJ2-1; 9 bases fit TRBD1. The CDR3 totals 13 residues. The V gene's germline CDR1 is SGHTA and CDR2 FQGTGA. Losses at the gene ends were 5 bases for V and 6 bases for J; bases not matched to a gene: 2. The CDR3 DNA sequence: TGTGCCAGCAGCCCGGGACAGGGCAATGAGCAGTTCTTC. Translation gives CASSPGQGNEQFF.

CDR3 bases: TGCGCCAGCAGCTTGGGACCTACCCTTAACTATGGCTACACCTTC. The encoded protein is CASSLGPTLNYGYTF. The chain uses TRBV5-1 and TRBJ1-2; unclear D gene. The CDR3 runs 15 residues. V was shortened by 0 bases and J by 1 base, with 10 bases between the two germline ends. The germline CDR1 and CDR2 sequences are SGHRS and YFSETQ. Together with reference TRBV5-1 and TRBJ1-2, the CDR3 gives the full variable domain: KAGVTQTPRYLIKTRGQQVTLSCSPISGHRSVSWYQQTPGQGLQFLFEYFSETQRNKGNFPGRFSGRQFSNSRSEMNVSTLELGDSALYLCASSLGPTLNYGYTFGSGTRLTVV.

This clonotype was seen many times. The gene calls are TRBV29-1 and TRBJ2-7; TRBD1 matches 7 bases. With 6 bases clipped from V and 0 bases from J, the junction kept 5 bases outside the gene matches. The germline gives CDR1 SQVTM, CDR2 ANQGSEA. This CDR3 contains 13 residues. The CDR3 spells CSVRTGNSYEQYF. The DNA of the CDR3 is TGCAGCGTGCGGACAGGCAACTCCTACGAGCAGTACTTC.

The rearrangement uses TRBV11-3 and TRBJ2-5, with TRBD1 as a possible D gene (6 bases). The CDR3 is made up of 15 amino acids. Trimming took off 5 bases at V and 3 bases at J, with 16 bases between the two ends. Per germline, CDR1 SGHNT and CDR2 YENEEA. CDR3 sequence: CASSESSGAEETQYF. The CDR3 nucleotides read TGTGCCAGCAGCGAGTCGTCAGGGGCGGAAGAGACCCAGTACTTC.

This clonotype was recorded at least ten times. CDR3 DNA sequence: TGTGCCAGCAGTCCGGGACTAGCGGGGGGGAGTGAGCAGTTCTTC. Protein product: CASSPGLAGGSEQFF. The chain combines TRBV6-4 with TRBJ2-1, with TRBD2 identical over 16 bases. The CDR3 extends over 15 amino acids. V shed 5 bases and J 9 bases; nucleotides not matched to a gene: 4. Germline V gene data show CDR1 as MRHNA and CDR2 as SNTAGT.

This clonotype has a count of ten or more. Written as DNA, the CDR3 is TGTGCCAGCAGCTCCCACGCGGGGGGCCAAGAGACCCAGTACTTC. This sequence encodes CASSSHAGGQETQYF. This chain uses TRBV3-1 with TRBJ2-5; 8 bases line up with TRBD2. The CDR3 spans 15 residues. Germline CDR1 is LGHDT and CDR2 is YNNKEL (reference sequence). Germline trimming cut 5 bases from V and 1 base from J; bases unmatched to any gene: 6.